Listed below are T cell receptor beta chains from one sample, sequenced in a study of shared clonotypes between healthy human individuals. Clones were sequenced by immunoSEQ multiplex PCR, and TCRdb holds only the in-frame ones, with some missing. Here the sample spans 650,000 to 800,000 clones, roughly nine tenths being singletons. The source material was naive CD8+ T cells sorted from blood. The receptors were gathered from a man aged 25-45 years in good health. Both conserved end residues are part of each CDR3. D genes are given only for firm matches. Clone size is stated in some rows and not others, as once, few, many or a class when expanded.

abundance	v_gene	d_gene	j_gene	CDR3nt	CDR3aa
NA	TRBV19	NA	TRBJ2-1	TGTGCCAGCCTTTCTCATTACAATGAGCAGTTCTTC	CASLSHYNEQFF
NA	TRBV5-1	NA	TRBJ2-7	TGCGCCAGCAGCCCGGAGGGGCTCGAAGGGTACGAGCAGTACTTC	CASSPEGLEGYEQYF
few	TRBV28	NA	TRBJ2-7	TGTGCCAGCGAGAACAGACCCTACGAGCAGTACTTC	CASENRPYEQYF
NA	TRBV19	NA	TRBJ2-1	TGTGCCAGTAGTACCTATAGCGGTCTCTACAATGAGCAGTTCTTC	CASSTYSGLYNEQFF
NA	TRBV4-1	TRBD1	TRBJ2-7	TGCGCCAGCAGCCAATCTCCCGGGACAGGGACCTACGAGCAGTACTTC	CASSQSPGTGTYEQYF
NA	TRBV6-5	NA	TRBJ2-7	TGTGCCAGCAGCCACCGGGGTTCCGAGCAGTACTTC	CASSHRGSEQYF
NA	TRBV27	NA	TRBJ2-3	TGTGCCAGCAGTGTACTAGAGTCAGGGGATACGCAGTATTTT	CASSVLESGDTQYF
NA	TRBV5-4	NA	TRBJ2-3	TGTGCCAGCAGCCGTCAGGGGCAGACGAACACAGATACGCAGTATTTT	CASSRQGQTNTDTQYF
once	TRBV15	NA	TRBJ2-7	TGTGCCACCAGCAGAGCCCCCGAGCTGCCCACCTACGAGCAGTACTTC	CATSRAPELPTYEQYF
NA	TRBV15	NA	TRBJ2-5	TGTGCCACCAGCAGGGTACTAGCTATTAAAGAGACCCAGTACTTC	CATSRVLAIKETQYF
NA	TRBV9	TRBD2	TRBJ2-1	TGTGCCAGCAGTCCGTGGGGGGGACGAGATGAGCAGTTCTTC	CASSPWGGRDEQFF
NA	TRBV5-1	NA	TRBJ2-1	TGCGCCAGCAGCTTGGTCCAGTACAATGAGCAGTTCTTC	CASSLVQYNEQFF
NA	TRBV11-2	TRBD2	TRBJ2-1	TGTGCCAGCAGCCTAAGCGGGAGTTCCTACAATGAGCAGTTCTTC	CASSLSGSSYNEQFF
NA	TRBV27	NA	TRBJ2-7	TGTGCCAGCAGTACGGGACTCTACGAGCAGTACTTC	CASSTGLYEQYF
NA	TRBV27	TRBD1	TRBJ1-2	TGTGCCAGCAGTTTACAGGCCGGGACAGGGGATGGCTACACCTTC	CASSLQAGTGDGYTF
NA	TRBV4-1	NA	TRBJ2-2	TGCGCCAGCAGCCACCTAGATGACACCGGGGAGCTGTTTTTT	CASSHLDDTGELFF
NA	TRBV7-9	TRBD2	TRBJ2-1	TGTGCCAGCAGCTTCTCTAGCGGGAGTTACAATGAGCAGTTCTTC	CASSFSSGSYNEQFF
NA	TRBV6-1	NA	TRBJ2-2	TGTGCCAGCACCCAATTTACAGAGAACACCGGGGAGCTGTTTTTT	CASTQFTENTGELFF
NA	TRBV7-9	TRBD2	TRBJ2-7	TGTGCCAGCAGCGCTAGCGGGGTCTACGAGCAGTACTTC	CASSASGVYEQYF
NA	TRBV29-1	NA	TRBJ2-1	TGCAGCGTTGTACTGAATGAGCAGTTCTTC	CSVVLNEQFF
NA	TRBV27	TRBD1	TRBJ2-4	TGTGCCAGCAGTCGACAGGGTTCGGACATTCAGTACTTC	CASSRQGSDIQYF
NA	TRBV7-8	TRBD2	TRBJ2-7	TGTGCCAGCAGCTCGACTAGCGGGAGTTTCTACGAGCAGTACTTC	CASSSTSGSFYEQYF
NA	TRBV5-1	NA	TRBJ2-1	TGCGCCAGCAGCTTTTGGGGGACTCTCAATGAGCAGTTCTTC	CASSFWGTLNEQFF
NA	TRBV9	TRBD2	TRBJ2-1	TGTGCCAGCAGCGTAGGGGGACTAGCGTCCAATGAGCAGTTCTTC	CASSVGGLASNEQFF
NA	TRBV2	NA	TRBJ1-1	TGTGCCAGCAGTGACTACGTGAACACTGAAGCTTTCTTT	CASSDYVNTEAFF
NA	TRBV4-1	TRBD2	TRBJ2-1	TGCGCCAGCAGCCAAGATATGCTAGCGGGCCTGAATGAGCAGTTCTTC	CASSQDMLAGLNEQFF
NA	TRBV10-3	NA	TRBJ2-7	TGTGCCATCAGTGAGCAGGGAAACTACGAGCAGTACTTC	CAISEQGNYEQYF